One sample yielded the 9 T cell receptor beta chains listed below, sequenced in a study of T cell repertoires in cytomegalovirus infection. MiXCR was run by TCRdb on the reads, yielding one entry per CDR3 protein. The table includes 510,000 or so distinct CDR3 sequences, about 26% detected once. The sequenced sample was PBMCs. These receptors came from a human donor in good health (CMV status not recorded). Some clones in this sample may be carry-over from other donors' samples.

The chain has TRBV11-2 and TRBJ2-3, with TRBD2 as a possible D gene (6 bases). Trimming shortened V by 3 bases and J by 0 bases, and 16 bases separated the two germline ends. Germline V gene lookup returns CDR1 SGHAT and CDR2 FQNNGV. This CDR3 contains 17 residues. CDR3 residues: CASSLGGLGTSTDTQYF. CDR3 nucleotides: TGTGCCAGCAGCTTGGGGGGTTTGGGAACGAGCACAGATACGCAGTATTTT.

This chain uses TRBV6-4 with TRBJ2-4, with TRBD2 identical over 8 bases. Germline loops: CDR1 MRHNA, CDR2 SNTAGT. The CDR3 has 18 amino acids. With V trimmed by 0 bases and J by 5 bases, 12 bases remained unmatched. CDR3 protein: CASSDSASFLAGQNIQYF. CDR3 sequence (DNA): TGTGCCAGCAGTGACTCGGCAAGCTTCTTAGCGGGACAAAACATTCAGTACTTC.

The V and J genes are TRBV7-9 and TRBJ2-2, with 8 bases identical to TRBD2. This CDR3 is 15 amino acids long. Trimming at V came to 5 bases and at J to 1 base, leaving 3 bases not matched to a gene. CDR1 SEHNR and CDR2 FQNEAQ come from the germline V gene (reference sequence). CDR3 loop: CASSVLAVNTGELFF. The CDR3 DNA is TGTGCCAGCAGCGTACTAGCGGTGAACACCGGGGAGCTGTTTTTT.

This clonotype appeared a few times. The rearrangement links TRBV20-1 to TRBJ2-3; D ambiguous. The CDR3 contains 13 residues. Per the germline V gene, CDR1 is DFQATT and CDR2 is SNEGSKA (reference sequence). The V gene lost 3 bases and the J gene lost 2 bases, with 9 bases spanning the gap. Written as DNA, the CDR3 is TGCAGTGCTAGGTGGCAGGCCACAGATACGCAGTATTTT. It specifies CSARWQATDTQYF.

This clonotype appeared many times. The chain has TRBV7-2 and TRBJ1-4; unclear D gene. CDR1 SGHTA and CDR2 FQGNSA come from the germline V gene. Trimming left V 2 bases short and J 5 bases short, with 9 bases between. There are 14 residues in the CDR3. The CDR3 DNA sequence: TGTGCCAGCAGCTTAATGAGTTCAAATGAAAAACTGTTTTTT. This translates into CASSLMSSNEKLFF.

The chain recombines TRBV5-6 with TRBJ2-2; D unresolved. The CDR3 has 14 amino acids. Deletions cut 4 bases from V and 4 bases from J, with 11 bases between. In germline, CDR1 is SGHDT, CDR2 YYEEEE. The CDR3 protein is CASSPTLRTGELFF. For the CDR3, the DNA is TGTGCCAGCAGCCCGACCCTTCGCACCGGGGAGCTGTTTTTT.

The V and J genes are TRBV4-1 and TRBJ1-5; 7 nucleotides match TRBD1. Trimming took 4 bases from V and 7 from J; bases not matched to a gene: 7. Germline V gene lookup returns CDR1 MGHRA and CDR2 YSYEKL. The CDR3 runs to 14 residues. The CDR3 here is CASSLTGVNQPQHF. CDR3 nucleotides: TGCGCCAGCAGCCTAACAGGGGTTAACCAGCCCCAGCATTTT.

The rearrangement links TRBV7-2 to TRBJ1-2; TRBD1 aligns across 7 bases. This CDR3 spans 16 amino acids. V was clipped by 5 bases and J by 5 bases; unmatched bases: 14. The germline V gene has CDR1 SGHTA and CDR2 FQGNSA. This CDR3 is CASSAGTERIGYGYTF. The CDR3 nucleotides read TGTGCCAGCAGCGCCGGGACAGAAAGGATCGGATATGGCTACACCTTC.

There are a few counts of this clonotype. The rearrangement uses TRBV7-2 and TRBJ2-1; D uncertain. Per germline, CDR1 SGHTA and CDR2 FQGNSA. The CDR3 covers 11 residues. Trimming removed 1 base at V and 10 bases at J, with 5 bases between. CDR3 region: CASSLVLEQFF. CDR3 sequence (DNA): TGTGCCAGCAGCTTAGTTCTCGAGCAGTTCTTC.